One sample yielded the 30 T cell receptor beta chains listed below, sequenced in a study of blood T cell repertoires in COVID-19. Measured with immunoSEQ multiplex PCR; TCRdb has only the in-frame clones, and not every one. The sample holds around 83,000 clones, about 85% seen once. Sequencing was done on a sample of peripheral blood. The source is a woman in her seventies with acute or convalescent COVID-19.

The genes are TRBV5-1 and TRBJ2-7; maybe TRBD1 (5 bases). The CDR3 runs to 13 residues. CDR1 and CDR2 (germline): SGHRS, YFSETQ. V lost 5 bases and J 1 base, leaving 10 bases between the germline ends. The CDR3 protein is CASRQDGSYEQYV. The CDR3 DNA follows: TGCGCCAGCAGACAGGACGGGTCCTACGAGCAGTACGTC.

The chain employs TRBV4-3 and TRBJ2-1; TRBD2 matches at 8 bases. Germline CDR1 and CDR2: LGHNA and YSLEER. The V gene end was trimmed by 0 bases and the J gene end by 0 bases; junction bases not matched to a gene: 1. The CDR3 runs 16 residues. CDR3 in DNA: TGCGCCAGCAGCCAAGATAGCGGGGCCTCCTACAATGAGCAGTTCTTC. Translated, it gives CASSQDSGASYNEQFF.

This sequence joins TRBV5-4 and TRBJ2-1; 8 nucleotides agree with TRBD2. This CDR3 contains 17 residues. The V gene's germline CDR1 is SGHNT and CDR2 YYREEE (reference sequence). The CDR3 nucleotides read TGTGCTTCACTCGTTCTCGGGGCGGGAGGCCCAAACAATGAGCAGTTCTTC. It codes for CASLVLGAGGPNNEQFF.

This chain joins TRBV6-2 or TRBV6-3 and TRBJ2-2, with D unclear. Trimming took off 0 bases at V and 6 bases at J, with 11 bases between the two ends. Germline V lookup: CDR1 MNHEY, CDR2 SVGEGT. The CDR3 length is 15 residues. Here the CDR3 DNA reads TGTGCCAGCAGTTACTCGGCACCGCTAGCCGGGGAGCTGTTTTTT. Protein: CASSYSAPLAGELFF.

The chain has TRBV5-5 and TRBJ1-2; 7 bases match TRBD1. CDR1 is SGHKS, CDR2 YYEKEE, per germline (reference sequence). The CDR3 has 15 amino acids. V lost 1 base to trimming and J lost 1 base; unmatched junction nucleotides: 4. The CDR3 loop reads CASSLRTGNNYGYTF. CDR3 DNA: TGTGCCAGCAGCTTGAGGACAGGAAATAACTATGGCTACACCTTC.

Regarding this clone: The sample holds other DNA sequences that translate to the same CDR3. The V and J genes are TRBV7-2 and TRBJ1-6; D remains unclear. The germline V and J ends were trimmed by 1 base and 6 bases, with 10 bases remaining between them. This CDR3 has 15 amino acids. The germline V gene has CDR1 SGHTA and CDR2 FQGNSA. This chain's CDR3 is CASSLEGGGNSPLHF. CDR3 DNA: TGTGCCAGCAGCTTAGAGGGAGGAGGTAATTCACCCCTCCACTTT.

This chain joins TRBV6-5 and TRBJ1-5; D not resolved. This CDR3 comprises 14 residues. Germline V gene data show CDR1 as MNHEY and CDR2 as SVGAGI. V lost 4 bases to trimming and J lost 0 bases, with 7 bases between them. Here the CDR3 DNA reads TGTGCCAGCAGTTCGACACGTAGCAATCAGCCCCAGCATTTT. This translates into CASSSTRSNQPQHF.

The chain employs TRBV7-8 and TRBJ2-1; TRBD2 agrees at 14 bases. Trimming cost V 5 bases and J 6 bases; bases outside gene matches: 6. Germline lookup yields CDR1 SGHVS and CDR2 FQNEAQ. The CDR3 sequence is 16 residues long. The CDR3 region has the DNA TGTGCCAGCAGCGGGAGACTAGCGGGAGGGCCCAATGAGCAGTTCTTC. Its protein product is CASSGRLAGGPNEQFF.

The chain carries TRBV29-1 and TRBJ2-3, with 14 bases aligning to TRBD2. The CDR3 is made up of 17 amino acids. V gave up 4 bases and J gave up 8 bases; unmatched junction bases: 14. Germline V gene lookup returns CDR1 SQVTM and CDR2 ANQGSEA. The CDR3 nucleotides read TGCAGCGTTGGGACCCCGGGACTAGCGGGAGTGTGGGGTACGCAGTATTTT. Protein product: CSVGTPGLAGVWGTQYF.

This clone was counted only a few times. The rearrangement links TRBV19 to TRBJ2-2; 9 positions match TRBD2. The CDR3 totals 17 residues. Germline trimming cut 5 bases from V and 7 bases from J; bases unmatched to any gene: 14. Germline CDR1 LNHDA, CDR2 SQIVND (reference sequence). CDR3 amino acids: CASSHGAGGRPIGELFF. CDR3 bases: TGTGCCAGTAGTCACGGCGCGGGGGGGAGACCAATCGGGGAGCTGTTTTTT.

The chain recombines TRBV6-5 with TRBJ2-7; 15 bases map to TRBD2. Germline CDR1 reads MNHEY; CDR2 reads SVGAGI. The CDR3 has 15 residues. J gave up 13 bases and V 7 bases, and 14 bases lay outside the gene matches. The CDR3 here is CASKNPGLAGGSGYV. CDR3 bases: TGTGCCAGCAAGAATCCGGGACTAGCGGGGGGCTCGGGTTACGTC.

The chain couples TRBV7-9 to TRBJ1-1, with 7 positions matching TRBD1. V was pared by 5 bases and J by 0 bases, with 6 bases of the junction left unmatched. This CDR3 region has 15 residues. Germline V gives CDR1 SEHNR, CDR2 FQNEAQ (reference sequence). CDR3 in amino acids: CASSRLTGMNTEAFF. The CDR3, as DNA: TGTGCCAGCAGCCGTCTGACAGGGATGAACACTGAAGCTTTCTTT.

This rearrangement joins TRBV10-1 to TRBJ1-5; the D is unclear. Looked up from germline, CDR1 is WNHNN and CDR2 is SYGVQD (reference sequence). The CDR3 has 13 residues. The V and J ends lost 3 bases and 6 bases respectively, with 9 bases between them. CDR3 in DNA: TGCGCCAGCAGTGAAGCAGAGGCTCAGCCCCAGCATTTT. It is translated as CASSEAEAQPQHF.

The rearrangement links TRBV15 to TRBJ1-1; tentative D call: TRBD1 (6 bases). This CDR3 has 15 amino acids. V shed 3 bases and J shed 3 bases, with 14 bases lying between them. Germline CDR1 reads LNHNV; CDR2 reads YYDKDF (reference sequence). CDR3 nucleotides: TGTGCCACCAGCAGGACGGGGGGGGCTGACACTGAAGCTTTCTTT. It codes for CATSRTGGADTEAFF.

The J gene is TRBJ1-3, the V gene TRBV29-1, with unresolved D. The CDR3 has 12 residues. The V end lost 5 bases, the J end lost 4 bases, and 9 bases lay between the germline ends. From germline, CDR1 is SQVTM and CDR2 ANQGSEA. CDR3 sequence: CSVSRQGNTIYF. CDR3 coding DNA: TGCAGCGTTTCGAGGCAGGGAAACACCATATATTTT.

The CDR3 nucleotides read TGCGCCAGCAGCCTTAGGCCGGGACAGGGGGTTGTTAATGAAAAACTGTTTTTT. Its protein product is CASSLRPGQGVVNEKLFF. The chain combines TRBV5-1 with TRBJ1-4; 11 bases fit TRBD1. This CDR3 is 18 amino acids long. V dropped 4 bases and J dropped 4; count of bases not matched to a gene: 12. The germline CDR1 and CDR2 sequences are SGHRS and YFSETQ.

A few counts support this clone. The V and J genes are TRBV2 and TRBJ1-6; D remains ambiguous. CDR1 SNHLY and CDR2 FYNNEI come from the germline V gene. V lost 1 base and J lost 10, with 20 bases in between. There are 17 residues in the CDR3. CDR3 DNA: TGTGCCAGCAGTGAAGGGCCGCTCGGTCTAGGCGACTCACCCCTCCACTTT. Protein: CASSEGPLGLGDSPLHF.

This clone was detected once. The rearrangement uses TRBV10-2 and TRBJ2-7; D gene uncertain. The germline V gene has CDR1 WSHSY and CDR2 SAAADI. This CDR3 contains 11 residues. Trimming took off 10 bases at V and 3 bases at J, with 10 bases between the two ends. As DNA, the CDR3 is TGCGCCACTCAGGTAGGCTACGAGCAGTACGTC. Its protein is CATQVGYEQYV.

The V gene is TRBV6-5, the J gene TRBJ2-2; D gene unclear. Trimming pared 9 bases from V and 0 bases from J, leaving 11 bases between. The CDR3 is 14 residues long. Germline CDR1 MNHEY, CDR2 SVGAGI. The CDR3 reads CASKQSPNTGELFF. CDR3 nucleotide sequence: TGTGCCAGTAAACAGAGCCCGAACACCGGGGAGCTGTTTTTT.

The V and J genes are TRBV23-1 and TRBJ2-1, with 10 bases lining up with TRBD2. TRBV23-1 is an ORF for which the function is uncertain. J lost 10 bases, V lost 6 bases, and 9 bases had no gene match. The length of the CDR3 is 14 residues. CDR3 residues: CASSPTSGNGEQFF. The CDR3 DNA sequence: TGCGCCAGCAGCCCTACTAGCGGGAACGGCGAGCAGTTCTTC.

The chain recombines TRBV5-4 with TRBJ1-2; D is ambiguous. Trimming left V 2 bases short and J 1 base short, with 6 bases between. Germline CDR1 is SGHNT and CDR2 is YYREEE (reference sequence). The CDR3 is made up of 13 amino acids. The CDR3 loop is CASSFRDNYGYTF. CDR3 DNA sequence: TGTGCCAGCAGCTTCCGGGATAACTATGGCTACACCTTC.

The chain joins TRBV11-3 to TRBJ1-1, with 8 bases matching TRBD1. The CDR3 runs 14 residues. The V and J ends lost 4 bases and 5 bases, in that order; junction bases with no gene match: 6. CDR1 is SGHNT, CDR2 YENEEA, per germline. For the CDR3, the DNA is TGTGCCAGCAGCTCTTGGACAGGGCAGACTGAAGCTTTCTTT. This sequence encodes CASSSWTGQTEAFF.

The chain employs TRBV5-4 and TRBJ1-5; 8 bases fit TRBD1. CDR3 length: 16 amino acids. After removal of 0 bases from V and 7 bases from J, the junction contained 9 bases not matched to a gene. Per germline, CDR1 SGHNT and CDR2 YYREEE (reference sequence). As DNA, the CDR3 is TGTGCCAGCAGCTTGGGGCCAGGGGGCTCGATCCAGCCCCAGCATTTT. Translation: CASSLGPGGSIQPQHF.

The sample holds one count of this clone. This chain joins TRBV4-1 and TRBJ2-1, with 12 bases lining up with TRBD2. The CDR3 is 16 residues long. Germline V gives CDR1 MGHRA, CDR2 YSYEKL. The V and J ends lost 5 bases and 8 bases, in that order; junction bases with no gene match: 10. CDR3 residues: CASSKTSGGRGYEQFF. Here the CDR3 DNA reads TGCGCCAGCAGCAAGACTAGCGGGGGCCGGGGTTATGAGCAGTTCTTC.

This sequence joins TRBV28 and TRBJ2-7; 8 positions agree with TRBD2. CDR3 length: 16 amino acids. The germline CDR1 and CDR2 sequences are MDHEN and SYDVKM. V dropped 5 bases and J dropped 3; count of bases not matched to a gene: 12. CDR3 bases: TGTGCCAGCAGTCGGGGGGGGACGGGGCGGTTCTACGAGCAGTACGTC. Residues: CASSRGGTGRFYEQYV.

The V call is TRBV28, the J call TRBJ1-5; 7 bases align to TRBD1. Germline V CDR1 and CDR2: MDHEN, SYDVKM. The CDR3 consists of 15 residues. The V and J ends lost 1 base and 4 bases, in that order; junction bases with no gene match: 4. The CDR3 DNA is TGTGCCAGCAGTTTATTAGGGACAGATAATCAGCCCCAGCATTTT. It translates to CASSLLGTDNQPQHF.

The V gene is TRBV7-9, the J gene TRBJ1-2, with 8 bases matching TRBD1. The CDR3 sequence is 17 residues long. V lost 2 bases to trimming and J lost 7 bases; unmatched junction nucleotides: 15. The germline CDR1 and CDR2 sequences are SEHNR and FQNEAQ (reference sequence). In nucleotides, the CDR3 is TGTGCCAGCAGCTTAACGGAACGGCTCCAGGGGGCGGGTGGCTACACCTTC. Protein: CASSLTERLQGAGGYTF.

This clone was observed once. V is TRBV19 and J is TRBJ2-5, with 14 bases lining up with TRBD2. Trimming cost V 6 bases and J 3 bases; bases outside gene matches: 9. The CDR3 runs to 17 residues. Germline V gives CDR1 LNHDA, CDR2 SQIVND (reference sequence). CDR3 region: CASSRGLAGDLKETQYF. As DNA, the CDR3 is TGTGCCAGTAGCCGGGGACTAGCGGGAGATCTTAAAGAGACCCAGTACTTC.

This clone appeared a few times. This chain links TRBV11-2 with TRBJ1-6; D gene ambiguous. Trimming removed 7 bases from V and 8 bases from J, with 12 bases in between. Germline V lookup: CDR1 SGHAT, CDR2 FQNNGV. There are 13 residues in the CDR3. CDR3 residues: CASIGRSDSPLHF. In DNA form, the CDR3 reads TGTGCCAGCATTGGTAGGAGCGATTCACCCCTCCACTTT.

The gene calls are TRBV7-9 and TRBJ2-2; no clear D. Between the trimmed V and J ends, which lost 1 base and 7 bases, there was a span of 13 bases. This CDR3 has 15 amino acids. Looked up from germline, CDR1 is SEHNR and CDR2 is FQNEAQ (reference sequence). CDR3: CASSLVGPSGGELFF. The DNA of the CDR3 is TGTGCCAGCAGCTTAGTTGGCCCATCGGGCGGGGAGCTGTTTTTT.